This paragraph reports one T cell receptor beta chain. No conserved phenylalanine or tryptophan is present at the end of the CDR3, so a read error is the likely explanation. The limits of the CDR3 on the DNA are not certain, so only TCRdb's listed CDR3 is given. This sample is drawn from a study of tumor and adjacent non-tumor tissue in lung cancer. Across the whole study: The cohort had around twelve adenocarcinoma, 2 squamous cell and 1 small cell patients. Each sample yielded roughly 4.2 million productive TCRbeta reads on average.

Three rounds of nested PCR, following a modified ARM-PCR protocol, produced the TCRbeta library. TCRdb independently ran MiXCR on the multiplex PCR reads; one entry per CDR3 protein. The sample lists about 110,000 distinct CDR3 sequences, approximately 84% seen once, with approximately 22% in the top ten. In germline, CDR1 is DFQATT, CDR2 SNEGSKA (reference sequence). Both ends counted, the CDR3 spans 17 residues. This sample's RNA came from whole unsorted tissue. The receptor comes from a man aged 65 to 79 with non-small cell lung cancer. The J gene is TRBJ2-3, the V gene TRBV20-1; the table assigns TRBD1, which was not confirmed against the DNA. Sequenced: lung tumor tissue. Here the CDR3 reads CSAAYRRGGRGTDMQYS.